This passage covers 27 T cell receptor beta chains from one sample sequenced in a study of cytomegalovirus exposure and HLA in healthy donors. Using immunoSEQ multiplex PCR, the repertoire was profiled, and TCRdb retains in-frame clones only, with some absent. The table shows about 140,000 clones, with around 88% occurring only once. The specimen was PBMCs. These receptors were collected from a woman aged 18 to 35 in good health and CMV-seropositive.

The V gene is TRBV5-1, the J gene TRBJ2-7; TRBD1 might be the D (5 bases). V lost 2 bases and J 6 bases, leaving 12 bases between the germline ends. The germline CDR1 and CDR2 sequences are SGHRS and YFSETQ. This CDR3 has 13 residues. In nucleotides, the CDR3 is TGCGCCAGCAGCTTCGCAGGGCAGGGCGAGCAGTACTTC. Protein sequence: CASSFAGQGEQYF. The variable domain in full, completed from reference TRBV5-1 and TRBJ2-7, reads KAGVTQTPRYLIKTRGQQVTLSCSPISGHRSVSWYQQTPGQGLQFLFEYFSETQRNKGNFPGRFSGRQFSNSRSEMNVSTLELGDSALYLCASSFAGQGEQYFGPGTRLTVT.

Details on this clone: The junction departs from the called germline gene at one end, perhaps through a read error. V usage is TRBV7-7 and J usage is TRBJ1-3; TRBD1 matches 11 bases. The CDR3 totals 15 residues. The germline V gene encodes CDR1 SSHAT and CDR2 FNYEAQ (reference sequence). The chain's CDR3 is CASSTGTGGGNTIYF. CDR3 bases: TGTGCTAGCAGCACTGGGACAGGGGGTGGAAACACCATATATTTT. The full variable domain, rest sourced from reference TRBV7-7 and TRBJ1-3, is GAGVSQSPRYKVTKRGQDVTLRCDPISSHATLYWYQQALGQGPEFLTYFNYEAQPDKSGLPSDRFSAERPEGSISTLTIQRTEQRDSAMYRCASSTGTGGGNTIYFGEGSWLTVV.

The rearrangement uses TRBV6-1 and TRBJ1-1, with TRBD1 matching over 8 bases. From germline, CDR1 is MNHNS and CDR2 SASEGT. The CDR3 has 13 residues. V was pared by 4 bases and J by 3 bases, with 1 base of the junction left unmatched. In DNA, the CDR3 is TGTGCCAGCAGTGGACAGGGGTACACTGAAGCTTTCTTT. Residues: CASSGQGYTEAFF.

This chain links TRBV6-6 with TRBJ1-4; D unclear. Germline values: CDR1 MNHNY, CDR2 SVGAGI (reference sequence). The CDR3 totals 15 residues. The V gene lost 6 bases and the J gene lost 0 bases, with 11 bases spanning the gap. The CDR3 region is CASSRYRATNEKLFF. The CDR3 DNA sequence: TGTGCCAGCAGCCGCTACAGAGCAACTAATGAAAAACTGTTTTTT.

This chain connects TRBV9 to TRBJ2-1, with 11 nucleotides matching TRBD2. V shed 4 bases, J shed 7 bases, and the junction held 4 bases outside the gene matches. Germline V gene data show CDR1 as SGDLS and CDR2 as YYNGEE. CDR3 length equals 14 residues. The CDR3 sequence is CASSLGLADNEQFF. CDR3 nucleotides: TGTGCCAGCAGCTTGGGACTAGCGGATAATGAGCAGTTCTTC.

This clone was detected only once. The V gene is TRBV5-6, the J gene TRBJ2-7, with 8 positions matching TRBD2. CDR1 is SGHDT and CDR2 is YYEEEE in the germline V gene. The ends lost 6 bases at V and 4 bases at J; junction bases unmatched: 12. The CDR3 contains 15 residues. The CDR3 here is CASIQLRGGPYEQYF. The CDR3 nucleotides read TGTGCCAGCATCCAATTACGGGGGGGCCCTTACGAGCAGTACTTC.

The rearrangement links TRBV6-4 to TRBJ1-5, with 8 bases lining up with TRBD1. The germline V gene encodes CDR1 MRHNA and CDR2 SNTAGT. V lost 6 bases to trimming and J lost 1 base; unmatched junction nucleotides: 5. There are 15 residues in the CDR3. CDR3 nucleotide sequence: TGTGCCAGCAGAGAGACAGGGGTCAGCAATCAGCCCCAGCATTTT. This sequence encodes CASRETGVSNQPQHF.

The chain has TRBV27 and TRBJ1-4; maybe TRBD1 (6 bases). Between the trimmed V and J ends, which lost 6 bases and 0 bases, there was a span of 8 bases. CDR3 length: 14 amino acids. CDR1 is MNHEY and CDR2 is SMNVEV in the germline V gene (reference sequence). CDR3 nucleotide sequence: TGTGCCAGCAGGGACAGACCAACTAATGAAAAACTGTTTTTT. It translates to CASRDRPTNEKLFF. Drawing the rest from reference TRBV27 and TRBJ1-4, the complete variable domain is EAQVTQNPRYLITVTGKKLTVTCSQNMNHEYMSWYRQDPGLGLRQIYYSMNVEVTDKGDVPEGYKVSRKEKRNFPLILESPSPNQTSLYFCASRDRPTNEKLFFGSGTQLSVL.

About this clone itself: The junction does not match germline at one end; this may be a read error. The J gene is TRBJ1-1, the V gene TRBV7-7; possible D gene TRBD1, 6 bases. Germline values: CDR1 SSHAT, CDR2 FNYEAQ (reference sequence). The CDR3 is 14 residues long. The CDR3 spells CASSFVRGVGEAFF. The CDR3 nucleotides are TGTGCTAGCAGCTTCGTCAGGGGTGTTGGTGAAGCTTTCTTT.

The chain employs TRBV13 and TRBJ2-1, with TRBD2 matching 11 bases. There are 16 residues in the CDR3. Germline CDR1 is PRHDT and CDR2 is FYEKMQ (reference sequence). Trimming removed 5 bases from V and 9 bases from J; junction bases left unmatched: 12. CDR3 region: CASSPRLAGLPGEQFF. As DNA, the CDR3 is TGTGCCAGCAGCCCCCGACTAGCGGGACTTCCTGGTGAGCAGTTCTTC.

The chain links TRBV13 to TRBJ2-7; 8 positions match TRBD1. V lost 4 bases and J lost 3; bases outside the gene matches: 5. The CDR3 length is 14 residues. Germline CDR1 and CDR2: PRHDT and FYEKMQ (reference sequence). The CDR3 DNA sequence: TGTGCCAGCAGCTCAGGGGGGACAGGCTACGAGCAGTACTTC. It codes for CASSSGGTGYEQYF.

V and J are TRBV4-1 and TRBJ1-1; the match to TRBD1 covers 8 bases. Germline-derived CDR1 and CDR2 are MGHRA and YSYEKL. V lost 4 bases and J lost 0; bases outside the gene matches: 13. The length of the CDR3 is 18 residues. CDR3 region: CASSPLGQGRNVNTEAFF. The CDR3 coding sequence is TGCGCCAGCAGCCCACTCGGACAGGGTAGGAACGTGAACACTGAAGCTTTCTTT.

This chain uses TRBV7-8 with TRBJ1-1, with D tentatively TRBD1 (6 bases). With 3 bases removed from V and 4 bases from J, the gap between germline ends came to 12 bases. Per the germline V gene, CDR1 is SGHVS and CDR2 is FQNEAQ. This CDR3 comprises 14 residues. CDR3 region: CASSFGGGGTEAFF. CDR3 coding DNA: TGTGCCAGCAGCTTTGGAGGGGGGGGCACTGAAGCTTTCTTT.

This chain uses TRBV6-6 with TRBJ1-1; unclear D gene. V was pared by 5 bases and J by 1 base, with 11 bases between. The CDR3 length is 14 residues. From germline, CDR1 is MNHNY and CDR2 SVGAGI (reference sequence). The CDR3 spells CASSATTANTEAFF. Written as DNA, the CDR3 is TGTGCCAGCAGTGCAACCACAGCGAACACTGAAGCTTTCTTT.

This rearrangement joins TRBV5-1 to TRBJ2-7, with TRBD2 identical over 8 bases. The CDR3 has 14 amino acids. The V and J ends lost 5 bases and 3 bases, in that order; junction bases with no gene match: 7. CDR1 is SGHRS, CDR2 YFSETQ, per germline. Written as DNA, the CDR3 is TGCGCCAGCAGTGCGGGGGGCTCGCACTACGAGCAGTACTTC. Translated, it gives CASSAGGSHYEQYF.

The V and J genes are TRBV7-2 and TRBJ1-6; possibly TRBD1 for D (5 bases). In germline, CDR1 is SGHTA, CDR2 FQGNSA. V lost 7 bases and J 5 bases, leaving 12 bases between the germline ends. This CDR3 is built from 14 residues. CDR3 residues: CASTFRVNNSPLHF. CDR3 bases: TGTGCCAGCACCTTCAGGGTGAATAATTCACCCCTCCACTTT. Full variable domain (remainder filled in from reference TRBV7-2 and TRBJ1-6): GAGVSQSPSNKVTEKGKDVELRCDPISGHTALYWYRQSLGQGLEFLIYFQGNSAPDKSGLPSDRFSAERTGGSVSTLTIQRTQQEDSAVYLCASTFRVNNSPLHFGNGTRLTVT.

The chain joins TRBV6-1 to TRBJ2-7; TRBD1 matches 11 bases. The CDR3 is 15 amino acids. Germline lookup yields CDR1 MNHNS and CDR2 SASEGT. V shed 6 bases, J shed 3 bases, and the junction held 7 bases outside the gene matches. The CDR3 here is CASRKTGTGGYEQYF. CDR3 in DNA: TGTGCCAGCAGAAAAACCGGGACAGGGGGCTACGAGCAGTACTTC.

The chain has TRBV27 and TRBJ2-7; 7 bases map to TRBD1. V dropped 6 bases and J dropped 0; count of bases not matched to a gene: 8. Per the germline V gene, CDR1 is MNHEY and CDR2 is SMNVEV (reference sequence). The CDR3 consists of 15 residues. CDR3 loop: CASSLTGMISYEQYF. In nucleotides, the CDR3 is TGTGCCAGCAGCCTGACAGGGATGATCTCCTACGAGCAGTACTTC.

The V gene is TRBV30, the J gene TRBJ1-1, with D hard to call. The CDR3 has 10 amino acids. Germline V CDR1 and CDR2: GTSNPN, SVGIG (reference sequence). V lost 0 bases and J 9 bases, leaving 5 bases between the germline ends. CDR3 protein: CAWSVLKAFF. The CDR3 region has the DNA TGTGCCTGGAGTGTTTTAAAAGCTTTCTTT.

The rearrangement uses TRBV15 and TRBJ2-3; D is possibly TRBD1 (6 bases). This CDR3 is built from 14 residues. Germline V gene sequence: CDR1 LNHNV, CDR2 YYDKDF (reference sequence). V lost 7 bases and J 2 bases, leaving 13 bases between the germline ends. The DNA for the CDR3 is TGTGCCACCACCTTGGACAGATACACAGATACGCAGTATTTT. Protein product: CATTLDRYTDTQYF. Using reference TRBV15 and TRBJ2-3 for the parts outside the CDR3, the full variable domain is DAMVIQNPRYQVTQFGKPVTLSCSQTLNHNVMYWYQQKSSQAPKLLFHYYDKDFNNEADTPDNFQSRRPNTSFCFLDIRSPGLGDTAMYLCATTLDRYTDTQYFGPGTRLTVL.

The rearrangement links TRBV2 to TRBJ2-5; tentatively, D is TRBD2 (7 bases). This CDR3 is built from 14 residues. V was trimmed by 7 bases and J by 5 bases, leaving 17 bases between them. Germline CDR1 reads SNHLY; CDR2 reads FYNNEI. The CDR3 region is CASKGGGAPETQYF. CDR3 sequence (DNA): TGTGCCAGCAAGGGTGGGGGGGCCCCGGAGACCCAGTACTTC.

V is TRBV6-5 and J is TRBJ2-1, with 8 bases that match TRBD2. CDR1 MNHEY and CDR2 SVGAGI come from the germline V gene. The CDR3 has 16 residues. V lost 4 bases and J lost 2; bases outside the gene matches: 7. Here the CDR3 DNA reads TGTGCCAGCAGTTTGACGGGCGGGGGGACCTACAATGAGCAGTTCTTC. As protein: CASSLTGGGTYNEQFF.

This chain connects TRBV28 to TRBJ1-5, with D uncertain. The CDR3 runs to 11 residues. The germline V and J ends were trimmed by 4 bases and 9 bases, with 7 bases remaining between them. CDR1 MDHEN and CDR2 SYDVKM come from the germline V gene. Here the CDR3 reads CASSSGVPQHF. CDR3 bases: TGTGCCAGCAGTTCCGGGGTGCCCCAGCATTTT.

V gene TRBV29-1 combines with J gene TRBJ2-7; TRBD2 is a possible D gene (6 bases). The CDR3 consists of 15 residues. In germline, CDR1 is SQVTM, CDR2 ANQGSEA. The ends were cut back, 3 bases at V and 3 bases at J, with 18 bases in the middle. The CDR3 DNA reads TGCAGCGTTGAGGGGGTTTTAGGCGGGGACTACGAGCAGTACTTC. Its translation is CSVEGVLGGDYEQYF.

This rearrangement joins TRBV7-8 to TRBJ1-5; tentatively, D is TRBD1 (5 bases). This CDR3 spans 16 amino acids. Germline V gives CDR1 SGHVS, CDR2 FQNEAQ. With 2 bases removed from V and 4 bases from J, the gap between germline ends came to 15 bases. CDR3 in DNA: TGTGCCAGCAGCTTACGGGGGGTGGGGAGGAATCAGCCCCAGCATTTT. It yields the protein CASSLRGVGRNQPQHF.

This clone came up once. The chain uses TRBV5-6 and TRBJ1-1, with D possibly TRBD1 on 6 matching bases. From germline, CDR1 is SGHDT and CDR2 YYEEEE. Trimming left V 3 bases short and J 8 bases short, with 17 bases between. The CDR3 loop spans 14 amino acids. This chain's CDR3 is CASSWGSGGSEAFF. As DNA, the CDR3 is TGTGCCAGCAGCTGGGGGTCGGGGGGCAGCGAAGCTTTCTTT. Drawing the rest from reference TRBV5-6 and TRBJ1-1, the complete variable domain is DAGVTQSPTHLIKTRGQQVTLRCSPKSGHDTVSWYQQALGQGPQFIFQYYEEEERQRGNFPDRFSGHQFPNYSSELNVNALLLGDSALYLCASSWGSGGSEAFFGQGTRLTVV.

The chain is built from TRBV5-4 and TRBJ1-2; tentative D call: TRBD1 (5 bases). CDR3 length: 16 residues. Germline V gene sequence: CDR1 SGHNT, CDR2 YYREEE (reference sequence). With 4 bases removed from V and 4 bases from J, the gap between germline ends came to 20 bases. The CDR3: CASSRGGTLGGYGYTF. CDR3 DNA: TGTGCCAGCAGCCGGGGGGGGACCCTAGGCGGCTATGGCTACACCTTC.